These T cell receptor beta chains were read from a single sample in a study of T-cell memory formation after mild COVID-19. TCRdb recomputed calls from the 5' RACE reads with MiXCR, one row per CDR3 protein. The sample holds around 250,000 distinct CDR3 sequences, roughly 15% seen once. Specimen: PBMCs or a T cell subset sorted from them (not recorded which). The receptors derive from an adult woman who had mild COVID-19 (a few samples of this study predate the infection). Cell type and time point are not known. The CDR3 runs from the conserved cysteine through the conserved F or W. D genes are given only for firm matches. A row's size may be missing; if present it is once, few, many or a size class.

NA	TRBV28	NA	TRBJ1-1	TGTGCCAGCAGTGCCGGGGGGAGGAACACTGAAGCTTTCTTT	CASSAGGRNTEAFF
NA	TRBV6-2/TRBV6-3	few	TRBJ1-1	TGTGCCAGCAGTTATGCCTCGGCAGGGAACACTGAAGCTTTCTTT	CASSYASAGNTEAFF
TRBD1	TRBV7-2	few	TRBJ2-1	TGTGCCAGCAGCTTAGGTGGGACAGGGGGCGCAGGGCAGTTCTTC	CASSLGGTGGAGQFF
NA	TRBV18	many	TRBJ1-1	TGTGCCAGCTCACCACGGGCAGGGATGAACACTGAAGCTTTCTTT	CASSPRAGMNTEAFF
NA	TRBV12-3/TRBV12-4	NA	TRBJ1-5	TGTGCCAGCAGTTTAAGGGGAGGGCAGCCCCAGCATTTT	CASSLRGGQPQHF
NA	TRBV5-5	few	TRBJ2-5	TGTGCCAGCAGCTTGGCTGCTGCGGAGACCCAGTACTTC	CASSLAAAETQYF
TRBD1	TRBV5-1	NA	TRBJ2-1	TGCGCCAGCAGCATAGGACAGGGTAGATCCTACAATGAGCAGTTCTTC	CASSIGQGRSYNEQFF
NA	TRBV20-1	NA	TRBJ1-6	TGCAGTGCTAGAGAGGGGTCAGGATCACCCCTCCACTTT	CSAREGSGSPLHF
NA	TRBV6-5	NA	TRBJ2-7	TGTGCCAGCAGGGAGACCTCTAGGGTGGAGCAGTACTTC	CASRETSRVEQYF
NA	TRBV24-1	few	TRBJ1-5	TGTGCCACCAGTGGCGAGAATCAGCCCCAGCATTTT	CATSGENQPQHF
NA	TRBV29-1	few	TRBJ2-5	TGCAGCGTGTCCGGGTTGCAAGAGACCCAGTACTTC	CSVSGLQETQYF
NA	TRBV11-2	few	TRBJ2-2	TGTGCCAGCCCCCAGGGCGCCGGGGAGCTGTTTTTT	CASPQGAGELFF
TRBD2	TRBV5-1	few	TRBJ2-1	TGCGCCAGCAGCGGGGGGGGAGGACCCGCCTCCTACAATGAGCAGTTCTTC	CASSGGGGPASYNEQFF
NA	TRBV20-1	few	TRBJ1-1	TGCAGCCACCTAAGGGGTACCGCTCCCGAAGCTTTCTTT	CSHLRGTAPEAFF
NA	TRBV12-3/TRBV12-4	many	TRBJ1-5	TGTGCCAGCAGCTTAACTGGGGGCAATCAGCCCCAGCATTTT	CASSLTGGNQPQHF
TRBD2	TRBV24-1	few	TRBJ2-1	TGTGCCACCAGTGTGGGACTAGCGGGAGACAATGAGCAGTTCTTC	CATSVGLAGDNEQFF
NA	TRBV7-6	NA	TRBJ1-3	TGTGCCAGCAGCCTAGAGGACAGAGGAAACACCATATATTTT	CASSLEDRGNTIYF
NA	TRBV7-9	NA	TRBJ1-4	TGTGCCAGCAGCTTAGAAAGCGGCGGTAATGAAAAACTGTTTTTT	CASSLESGGNEKLFF
NA	TRBV9	NA	TRBJ1-1	TGTGCCAGCAGCGTAGTGGGTGACACTGAAGCTTTCTTT	CASSVVGDTEAFF
NA	TRBV7-9	NA	TRBJ2-1	TGTGCCAGCAGCCCGCTTGGCTTC	CASSPLGF
NA	TRBV11-2	few	TRBJ2-1	TGTGCCAGCAGCCCCGGCCATTCCTACAATGAGCAGTTCTTC	CASSPGHSYNEQFF
TRBD2	TRBV6-2/TRBV6-3	few	TRBJ2-1	TGTGCCAGCAGTTACGAGACTAGCGGGAGAAGGGGGTCCTACAATGAGCAGTTCTTC	CASSYETSGRRGSYNEQFF
NA	TRBV3-1	NA	TRBJ2-3	TGTGCCAGCAGCCAGTCTGGACTAAGCACAGATACGCAGTATTTT	CASSQSGLSTDTQYF
TRBD1	TRBV3-1	NA	TRBJ1-1	TGTGCCAGCAGCCAAGCGGGACAGCCAAACACTGAAGCTTTCTTT	CASSQAGQPNTEAFF
TRBD2	TRBV5-1	few	TRBJ2-1	TGCGCCAGCAGCTCCCAGGGACTAGCGGGAGGGCCATACAATGAGCAGTTCTTC	CASSSQGLAGGPYNEQFF
NA	TRBV19	NA	TRBJ2-6	TGTGCCAGTAGTACGAGTGGGCTCCGGGCCAACGTCCTGACTTTC	CASSTSGLRANVLTF
TRBD1	TRBV6-5	NA	TRBJ1-2	TGTGCCAGCAGACAACCGGACAGGGTTGGTGGCTACACCTTC	CASRQPDRVGGYTF
NA	TRBV4-3	few	TRBJ1-4	TGCGCCAGCAGCCAAGGGTTTGGAGGTCCTGCGAATGAAAAACTGTTTTTT	CASSQGFGGPANEKLFF
TRBD2	TRBV20-1	many	TRBJ2-3	TGCAGTGCTAGTAAACTAGCGGGGGCAGATACGCAGTATTTT	CSASKLAGADTQYF
NA	TRBV5-1	NA	TRBJ2-5	TGCGCCAGCAGCTTGGAGGGACAGCGGGGGACCCAGTACTTC	CASSLEGQRGTQYF
NA	TRBV5-1	many	TRBJ2-5	TGCGCCAGCAGTATTTGGCAAGAGACCCAGTACTTC	CASSIWQETQYF
NA	TRBV5-1	NA	TRBJ2-7	TGCGCCAGCAGCTTCACAGGGACATCCTACGAGCAGTACTTC	CASSFTGTSYEQYF
TRBD2	TRBV2	NA	TRBJ2-7	TGTGCCAGCAGTGAAGCGGAAGCGGGAGGTTCCTACGAGCAGTACTTC	CASSEAEAGGSYEQYF
TRBD1	TRBV20-1	NA	TRBJ1-2	TGCAGTGCTCGGGACAGGGGGATCTATGGCTACACCTTC	CSARDRGIYGYTF
NA	TRBV5-5	many	TRBJ2-5	TGTGCCAGCAGCTTGGCGGGAAGAAGGGATCAAGAGACCCAGTACTTC	CASSLAGRRDQETQYF
NA	TRBV7-2	NA	TRBJ1-2	TGTGCCAGCAGCTTAGGTAGTCCCATCTATGGCTACACCTTC	CASSLGSPIYGYTF
TRBD2	TRBV9	NA	TRBJ2-1	TGTGCCGGAAGCGGGGGGCCTCACAATGAGCAGTTCTTC	CAGSGGPHNEQFF
NA	TRBV19	few	TRBJ1-1	TGTGCCAGTAGTATGGGGCAGAGGTACACTGAAGCTTTCTTT	CASSMGQRYTEAFF
TRBD2	TRBV7-2	few	TRBJ2-5	TGTGCCAGCAGCCACGTTAGCCTAGCGGGAGTCCAAGAGACCCAGTACTTC	CASSHVSLAGVQETQYF
TRBD1	TRBV7-9	NA	TRBJ1-2	TGTGCCAGCAGCTCCCCTGGGACAGTAGCTAACTATGGCTACACCTTC	CASSSPGTVANYGYTF
NA	TRBV12-3/TRBV12-4	few	TRBJ1-5	TGTGCCAGCAGTTTGCAGGCCTCAGTAGGTCAGCCCCAGCATTTT	CASSLQASVGQPQHF
TRBD1	TRBV5-1	many	TRBJ1-5	TGCGCCAGCAGCTTCGACGGACAGGGAGCAAATCAGCCCCAGCATTTT	CASSFDGQGANQPQHF
NA	TRBV30	NA	TRBJ2-2	TGTGCCTGGAGTCGGGTGACGAACACCGGGGAGCTGTTTTTT	CAWSRVTNTGELFF
NA	TRBV19	few	TRBJ1-2	TGTGCCAGTACCGCCCCCGGATCTTACTACACCTTC	CASTAPGSYYTF
TRBD1	TRBV6-2/TRBV6-3	many	TRBJ1-5	TGTGCCAGCACCAGTGGGGACAGGGGTAGCAATCAGCCCCAGCATTTT	CASTSGDRGSNQPQHF
TRBD1	TRBV3-1	NA	TRBJ2-1	TGTGCCAGCAGCCAAGGAACAGGGGTAACGTTCTTC	CASSQGTGVTFF
TRBD2	TRBV4-2	NA	TRBJ2-1	TGTGCCAGCAGCCAAGACGGGACTAGCGGGAGCCGTTATGAGCAGTTCTTC	CASSQDGTSGSRYEQFF
TRBD1	TRBV20-1	NA	TRBJ1-1	TGCAGTGCTACGGGACAGGGGCAGACTGAAGCTTTCTTT	CSATGQGQTEAFF
TRBD1	TRBV5-6	NA	TRBJ1-2	TGTGCCAGCAGCCTTAACAGGGGGTCCTATGGCTACACCTTC	CASSLNRGSYGYTF
NA	TRBV30	NA	TRBJ2-1	TGTGCCTGGAGTGTACGGTCCCATGGTTTGAATGAGCAGTTCTTC	CAWSVRSHGLNEQFF
TRBD1	TRBV18	NA	TRBJ2-7	TGCCCCAGCTCACCATCCGGGACAGGGGTCCTCTACGAGCAGTACTTC	CPSSPSGTGVLYEQYF
NA	TRBV27	NA	TRBJ1-5	TGTGCCAGCAGTTTATACCCCTCCCCTCAGCCCCAGCATTTT	CASSLYPSPQPQHF
NA	TRBV7-2	few	TRBJ2-7	TGTGCCAGCAGCTTAGCGGGGACTCCCTCCTACGAGCAGTACTTC	CASSLAGTPSYEQYF
TRBD1	TRBV14	few	TRBJ2-1	TGTGCCAGCAACTTACTGGGACAGGCCCTCGGTGAGCAGTTCTTC	CASNLLGQALGEQFF
NA	TRBV10-3	NA	TRBJ2-7	TGTGCCATCAGTGAGCCAGGACAGACAGCGACCTACGAGCAGTACTTC	CAISEPGQTATYEQYF
TRBD2	TRBV24-1	few	TRBJ2-3	TGTGCCACCAGTGACGGACTAGCGGGAGGGGTCGATACGCAGTATTTT	CATSDGLAGGVDTQYF
NA	TRBV7-6	few	TRBJ1-5	TGTGCCAGCAGCTCTATTCAGGGGAAAGATCAGCCCCAGCATTTT	CASSSIQGKDQPQHF